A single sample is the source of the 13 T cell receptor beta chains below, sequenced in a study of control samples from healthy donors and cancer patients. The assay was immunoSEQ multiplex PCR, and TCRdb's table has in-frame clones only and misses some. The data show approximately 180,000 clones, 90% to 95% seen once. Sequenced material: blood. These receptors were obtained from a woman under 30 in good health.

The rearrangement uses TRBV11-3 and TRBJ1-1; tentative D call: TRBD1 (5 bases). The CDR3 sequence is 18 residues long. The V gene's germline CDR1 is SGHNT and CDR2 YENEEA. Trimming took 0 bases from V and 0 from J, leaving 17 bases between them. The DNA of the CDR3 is TGTGCCAGCAGCTTAGATCTTTGGGTGGAGGGGATGAACACTGAAGCTTTCTTT. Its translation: CASSLDLWVEGMNTEAFF.

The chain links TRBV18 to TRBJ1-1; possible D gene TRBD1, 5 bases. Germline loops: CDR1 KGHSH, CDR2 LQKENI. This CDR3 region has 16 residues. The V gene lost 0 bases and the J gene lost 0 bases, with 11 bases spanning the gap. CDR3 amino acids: CASSPPDTGVNTEAFF. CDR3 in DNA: TGTGCCAGCTCACCACCGGACACGGGGGTGAACACTGAAGCTTTCTTT.

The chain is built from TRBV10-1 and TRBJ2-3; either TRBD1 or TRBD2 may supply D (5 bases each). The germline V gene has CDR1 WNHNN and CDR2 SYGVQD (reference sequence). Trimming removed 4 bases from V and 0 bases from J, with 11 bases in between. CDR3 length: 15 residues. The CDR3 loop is CASSAVRDSTDTQYF. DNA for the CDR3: TGCGCCAGCAGTGCCGTAAGGGACAGCACAGATACGCAGTATTTT.

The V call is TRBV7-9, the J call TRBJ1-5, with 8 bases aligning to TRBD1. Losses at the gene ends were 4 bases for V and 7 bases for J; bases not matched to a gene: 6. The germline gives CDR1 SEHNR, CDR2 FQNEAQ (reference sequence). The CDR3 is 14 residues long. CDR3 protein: CASSSGQGEQPQHF. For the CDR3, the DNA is TGTGCCAGCAGCTCTGGACAGGGAGAACAGCCCCAGCATTTT.

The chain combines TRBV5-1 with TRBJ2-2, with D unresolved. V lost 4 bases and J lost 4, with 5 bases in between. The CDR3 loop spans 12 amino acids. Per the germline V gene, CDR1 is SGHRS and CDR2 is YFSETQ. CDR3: CASSTGTGELFF. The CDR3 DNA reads TGCGCCAGCAGCACTGGCACCGGGGAGCTGTTTTTT.

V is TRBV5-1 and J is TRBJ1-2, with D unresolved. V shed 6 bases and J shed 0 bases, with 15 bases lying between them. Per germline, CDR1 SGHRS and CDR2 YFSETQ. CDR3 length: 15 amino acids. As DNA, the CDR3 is TGCGCCAGCAAAAAGGCAGGCCAAGCTAACTATGGCTACACCTTC. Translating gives CASKKAGQANYGYTF.

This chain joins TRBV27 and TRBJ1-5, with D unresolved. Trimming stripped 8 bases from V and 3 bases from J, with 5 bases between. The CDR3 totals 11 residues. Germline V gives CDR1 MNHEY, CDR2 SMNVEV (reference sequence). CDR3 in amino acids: CASGTNQPQHF. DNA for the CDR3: TGTGCCAGCGGAACCAATCAGCCCCAGCATTTT.

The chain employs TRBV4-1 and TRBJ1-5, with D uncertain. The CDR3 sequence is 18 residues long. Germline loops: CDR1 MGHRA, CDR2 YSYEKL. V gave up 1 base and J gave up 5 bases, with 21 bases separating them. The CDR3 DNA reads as TGCGCCAGCAGCCAAGGACCGACTAGAAGGGTTATAGATCAGCCCCAGCATTTT. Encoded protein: CASSQGPTRRVIDQPQHF.

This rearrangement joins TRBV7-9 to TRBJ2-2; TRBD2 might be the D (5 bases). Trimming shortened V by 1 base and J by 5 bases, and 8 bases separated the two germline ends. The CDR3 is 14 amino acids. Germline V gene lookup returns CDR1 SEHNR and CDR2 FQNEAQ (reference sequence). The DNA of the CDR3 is TGTGCCAGCAGCTTAGATCGGAGGACCGGGGAGCTGTTTTTT. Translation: CASSLDRRTGELFF.

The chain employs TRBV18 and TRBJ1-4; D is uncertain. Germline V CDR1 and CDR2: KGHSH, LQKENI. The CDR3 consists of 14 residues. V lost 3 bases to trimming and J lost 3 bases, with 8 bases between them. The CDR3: CASSPGKSNEKLFF. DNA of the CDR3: TGTGCCAGCTCACCGGGGAAGTCTAATGAAAAACTGTTTTTT.

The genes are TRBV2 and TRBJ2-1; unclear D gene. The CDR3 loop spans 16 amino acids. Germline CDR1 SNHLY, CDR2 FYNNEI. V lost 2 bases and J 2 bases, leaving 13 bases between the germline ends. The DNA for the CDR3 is TGTGCCAGCAGTGAACAAGGTCCCGTGGCCTACAATGAGCAGTTCTTC. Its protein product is CASSEQGPVAYNEQFF.

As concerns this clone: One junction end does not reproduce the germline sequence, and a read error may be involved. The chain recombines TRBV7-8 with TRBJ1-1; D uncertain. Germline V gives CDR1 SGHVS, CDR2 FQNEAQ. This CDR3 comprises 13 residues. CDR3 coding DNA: TGTGCCGGCAGCTTCGAGTTGAACACTGAAGCTTTCTTT. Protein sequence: CAGSFELNTEAFF.

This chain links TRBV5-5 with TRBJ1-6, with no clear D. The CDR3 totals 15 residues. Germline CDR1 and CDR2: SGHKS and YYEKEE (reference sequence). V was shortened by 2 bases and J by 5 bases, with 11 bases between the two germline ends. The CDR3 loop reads CASSFYGGDNSPLHF. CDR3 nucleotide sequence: TGTGCCAGCAGCTTTTATGGCGGCGATAATTCACCCCTCCACTTT.